Reported below is one T cell receptor (beta chain). Antigen: not known. The V gene lost 7 bases and the J gene lost 3 bases, with 20 bases spanning the gap. CDR1 is LNHDA, CDR2 SQIVND, per germline (reference sequence). This CDR3 has 16 amino acids. The data belong to a study of cytomegalovirus exposure and HLA in healthy donors. The study's findings and limits: In a later analysis, most CMV-associated TCR beta chains appeared HLA-restricted.

The PCR was carried out with 60 Vbeta primers and 13 Jbeta primers. Assay: immunoSEQ multiplex PCR; the TCRdb copy retains only in-frame clones and omits some. The table has about 180,000 clones, roughly 80% seen once. V gene TRBV19 combines with J gene TRBJ2-3, with a possible D match to TRBD2 (5 bases). Sequenced: PBMCs. The clonotype was recovered from a woman aged 50 to 65 in good health and CMV-seronegative. CDR3 bases: TGTGCCAGTACCCGATCGGTGGGGAGTTCAACAGATACGCAGTATTTT. This encodes CASTRSVGSSTDTQYF.